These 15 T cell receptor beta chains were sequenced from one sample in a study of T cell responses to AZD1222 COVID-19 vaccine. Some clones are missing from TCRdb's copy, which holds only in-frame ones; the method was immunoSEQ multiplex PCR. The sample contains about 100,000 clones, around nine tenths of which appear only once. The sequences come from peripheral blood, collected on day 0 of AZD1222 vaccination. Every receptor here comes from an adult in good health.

CDR3 in amino acids: CASSDQGPTQPQHF. The DNA for the CDR3 is TGTGCCAGCAGTGATCAGGGGCCAACTCAGCCCCAGCATTTT. The J gene is TRBJ1-5, the V gene TRBV6-1, with D possibly TRBD1 on 6 matching bases. The CDR3 runs to 14 residues. Trimming pared 3 bases from V and 6 bases from J, leaving 12 bases between. Germline V lookup: CDR1 MNHNS, CDR2 SASEGT.

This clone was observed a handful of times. DNA for the CDR3: TGTGCCAGCAGCGTATCGTCTGGCGAAGAGACCCAGTACTTC. Its protein is CASSVSSGEETQYF. The gene calls are TRBV9 and TRBJ2-5; D gene ambiguous. In germline, CDR1 is SGDLS, CDR2 YYNGEE. This CDR3 comprises 14 residues. V was trimmed by 1 base and J by 3 bases, leaving 10 bases between them.

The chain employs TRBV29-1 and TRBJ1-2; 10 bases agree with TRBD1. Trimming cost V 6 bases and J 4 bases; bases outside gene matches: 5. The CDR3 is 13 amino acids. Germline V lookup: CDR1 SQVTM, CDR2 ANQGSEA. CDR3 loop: CSVGTGESYGYTF. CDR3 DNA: TGCAGCGTAGGGACAGGGGAGAGCTATGGCTACACCTTC.

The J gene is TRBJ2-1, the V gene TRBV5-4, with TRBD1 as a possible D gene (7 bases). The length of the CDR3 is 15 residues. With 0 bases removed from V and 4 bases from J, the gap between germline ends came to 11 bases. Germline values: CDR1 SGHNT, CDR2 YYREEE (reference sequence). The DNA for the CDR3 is TGTGCCAGCAGCTTGGTACAGGGGAGGTACAATGAGCAGTTCTTC. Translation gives CASSLVQGRYNEQFF.

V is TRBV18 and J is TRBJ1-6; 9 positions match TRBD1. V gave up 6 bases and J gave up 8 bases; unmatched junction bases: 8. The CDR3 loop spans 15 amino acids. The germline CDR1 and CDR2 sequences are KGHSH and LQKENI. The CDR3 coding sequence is TGTGCCAGCTCGGAAATAACAGGGGGCGATTCACCCCTCCACTTT. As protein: CASSEITGGDSPLHF.

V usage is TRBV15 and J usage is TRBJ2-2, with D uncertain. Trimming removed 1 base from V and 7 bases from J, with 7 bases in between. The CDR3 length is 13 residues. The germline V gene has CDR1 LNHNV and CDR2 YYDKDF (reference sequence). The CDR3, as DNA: TGTGCCACCAGCAGAGGGGGTAACGGGGAGCTGTTTTTT. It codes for CATSRGGNGELFF.

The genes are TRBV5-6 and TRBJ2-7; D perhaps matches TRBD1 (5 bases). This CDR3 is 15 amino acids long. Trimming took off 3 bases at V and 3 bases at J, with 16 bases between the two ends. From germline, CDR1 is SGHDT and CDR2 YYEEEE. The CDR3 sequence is CASSWGSDWLYEQYF. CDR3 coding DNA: TGTGCCAGCAGCTGGGGCAGTGATTGGCTCTACGAGCAGTACTTC.

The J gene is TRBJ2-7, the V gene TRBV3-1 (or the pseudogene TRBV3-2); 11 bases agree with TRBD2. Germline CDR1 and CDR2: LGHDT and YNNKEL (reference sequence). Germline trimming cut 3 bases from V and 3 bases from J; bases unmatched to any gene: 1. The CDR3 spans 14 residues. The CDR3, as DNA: TGTGCCAGCAGCCAGACTAGCGGGGACTACGAGCAGTACTTC. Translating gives CASSQTSGDYEQYF.

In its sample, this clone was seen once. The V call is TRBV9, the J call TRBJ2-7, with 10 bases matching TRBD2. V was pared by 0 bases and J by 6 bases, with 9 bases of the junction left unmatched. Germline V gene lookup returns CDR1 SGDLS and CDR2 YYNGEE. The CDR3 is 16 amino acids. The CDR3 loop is CASSVGPTSGEVEQYF. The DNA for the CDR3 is TGTGCCAGCAGCGTAGGACCTACTAGCGGGGAAGTCGAGCAGTACTTC.

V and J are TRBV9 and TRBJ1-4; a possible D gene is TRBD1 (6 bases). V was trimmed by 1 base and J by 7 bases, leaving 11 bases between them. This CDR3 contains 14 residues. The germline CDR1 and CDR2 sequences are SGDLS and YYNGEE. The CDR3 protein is CASSVTWTAEKLFF. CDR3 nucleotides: TGTGCCAGCAGCGTAACATGGACAGCTGAAAAACTGTTTTTT. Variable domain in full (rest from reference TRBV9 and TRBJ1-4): DSGVTQTPKHLITATGQRVTLRCSPRSGDLSVYWYQQSLDQGLQFLIQYYNGEERAKGNILERFSAQQFPDLHSELNLSSLELGDSALYFCASSVTWTAEKLFFGSGTQLSVL.

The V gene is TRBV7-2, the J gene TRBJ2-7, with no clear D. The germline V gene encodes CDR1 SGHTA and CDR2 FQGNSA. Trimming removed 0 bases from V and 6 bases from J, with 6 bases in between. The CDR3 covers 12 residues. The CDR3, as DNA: TGTGCCAGCAGCTTAGCCCGGGTCGAGCAGTACTTC. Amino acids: CASSLARVEQYF.

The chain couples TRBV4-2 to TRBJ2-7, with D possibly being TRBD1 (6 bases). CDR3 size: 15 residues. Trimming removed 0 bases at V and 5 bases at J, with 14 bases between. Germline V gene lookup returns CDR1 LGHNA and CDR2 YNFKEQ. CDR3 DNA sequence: TGTGCCAGCAGCCAAGACCCAAACAGGGATCACGAGCAGTACTTC. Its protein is CASSQDPNRDHEQYF.

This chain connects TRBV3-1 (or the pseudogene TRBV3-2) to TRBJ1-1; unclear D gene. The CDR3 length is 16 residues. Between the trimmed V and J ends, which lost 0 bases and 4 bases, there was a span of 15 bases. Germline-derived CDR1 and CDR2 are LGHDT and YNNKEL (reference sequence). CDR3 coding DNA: TGTGCCAGCAGCCAAGATTTCTACGTTTTCCTCACTGAAGCTTTCTTT. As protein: CASSQDFYVFLTEAFF.

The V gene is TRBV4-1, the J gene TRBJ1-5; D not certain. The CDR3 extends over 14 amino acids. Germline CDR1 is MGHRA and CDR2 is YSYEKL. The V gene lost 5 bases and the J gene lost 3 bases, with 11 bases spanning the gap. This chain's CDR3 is CASSDPANNQPQHF. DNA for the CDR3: TGCGCCAGCAGCGACCCAGCAAACAATCAGCCCCAGCATTTT.

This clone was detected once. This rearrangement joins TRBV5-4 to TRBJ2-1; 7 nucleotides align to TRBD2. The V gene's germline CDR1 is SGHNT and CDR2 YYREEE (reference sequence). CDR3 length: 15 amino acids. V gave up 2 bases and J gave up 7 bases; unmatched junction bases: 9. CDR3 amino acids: CASSFGVAGENEQFF. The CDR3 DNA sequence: TGTGCCAGCAGCTTCGGGGTCGCGGGGGAGAATGAGCAGTTCTTC.